What follows are 21 T cell receptor beta chains derived from one specimen sequenced in a study of control samples from healthy donors and cancer patients. Generated by immunoSEQ multiplex PCR, the TCRdb table keeps only in-frame clones and is missing some. In the table there are 150,000 to 200,000 clones, around 91% of which are singletons. The sequencing sample was made of blood. These TCRs come from a woman aged 50 to 60 in good health.

This rearrangement joins TRBV19 to TRBJ2-6, with a tentative D call TRBD1 (6 bases). Trimming stripped 4 bases from V and 3 bases from J, with 13 bases between. The CDR3 sequence is 16 residues long. CDR1 is LNHDA and CDR2 is SQIVND in the germline V gene (reference sequence). The CDR3 reads CASSTGQPLGANVLTF. The CDR3, as DNA: TGTGCCAGTAGTACGGGACAACCTCTTGGGGCCAACGTCCTGACTTTC.

The count of this clone is one. J is TRBJ2-1 and V is TRBV7-2; D is undetermined. CDR3 length: 14 amino acids. CDR1 and CDR2 (germline): SGHTA, FQGNSA. The ends were cut back, 5 bases at V and 0 bases at J, with 8 bases in the middle. The CDR3: CASSHLSSYNEQFF. CDR3 DNA: TGTGCCAGCAGCCATCTTTCCTCCTACAATGAGCAGTTCTTC.

The chain carries TRBV2 and TRBJ2-2; D possibly corresponds to TRBD2 (5 bases). The CDR3 is made up of 14 amino acids. Germline assignment: CDR1 SNHLY and CDR2 FYNNEI. Trimming took 6 bases from V and 6 from J, leaving 14 bases between them. In DNA, the CDR3 is TGTGCCAGCAGGGAACTAGTTGGAGCCGGGGAGCTGTTTTTT. It yields the protein CASRELVGAGELFF.

This clone was counted once. This chain connects TRBV14 to TRBJ1-1, with D tentatively TRBD1 (6 bases). The length of the CDR3 is 12 residues. Trimming shortened V by 4 bases and J by 12 bases, and 15 bases separated the two germline ends. Germline CDR1 is SGHDN and CDR2 is FVKESK. CDR3 nucleotide sequence: TGTGCCAGCAGCCCCCGGACAGAGAAATCTTTCTTT. This encodes CASSPRTEKSFF.

The chain carries TRBV30 and TRBJ2-7; TRBD1 matches 9 bases. V shed 6 bases, J shed 4 bases, and the junction held 10 bases outside the gene matches. The germline gives CDR1 GTSNPN, CDR2 SVGIG (reference sequence). The CDR3 consists of 14 residues. CDR3 sequence (DNA): TGTGCCTGCGACCGGGACAGGGCCTTATACGAGCAGTACTTC. This gives the protein CACDRDRALYEQYF. The full variable domain, rest sourced from reference TRBV30 and TRBJ2-7, is SQTIHQWPATLVQPVGSPLSLECTVEGTSNPNLYWYRQAAGRGLQLLFYSVGIGQISSEVPQNLSASRPQDRQFILSSKKLLLSDSGFYLCACDRDRALYEQYFGPGTRLTVT.

The gene calls are TRBV28 and TRBJ1-6; D is unclear. CDR3 length equals 16 residues. V lost 2 bases, J lost 10 bases, and 18 bases lay in between. The germline CDR1 and CDR2 sequences are MDHEN and SYDVKM. The CDR3 DNA reads TGTGCCAGCAGTTTACGTCCAGAGCGGAGCGGATCACCCCTCCACTTT. Translating it yields CASSLRPERSGSPLHF.

This clone appeared a single time. The DNA for the CDR3 is TGTGCCAGCAGTTTGGGGGGGTCCTCCTATAATTCACCCCTCCACTTT. Translating it yields CASSLGGSSYNSPLHF. V usage is TRBV27 and J usage is TRBJ1-6, with D possibly being TRBD1 (5 bases). The germline V gene encodes CDR1 MNHEY and CDR2 SMNVEV (reference sequence). V shed 3 bases and J shed 0 bases, with 9 bases lying between them. This CDR3 region has 16 residues.

CDR3 residues: CATSDRGRVEGYTF. The CDR3 DNA follows: TGTGCCACCAGTGACAGGGGGCGAGTAGAAGGCTACACCTTC. The V call is TRBV24-1, the J call TRBJ1-2; the match to TRBD1 covers 8 bases. Trimming at V came to 4 bases and at J to 8 bases, leaving 8 bases not matched to a gene. This CDR3 is built from 14 residues. Germline V CDR1 and CDR2: KGHDR, SFDVKD.

V usage is TRBV5-5 and J usage is TRBJ1-2; unclear D gene. Trimming shortened V by 4 bases and J by 7 bases, and 26 bases separated the two germline ends. Germline assignment: CDR1 SGHKS and CDR2 YYEKEE (reference sequence). This CDR3 spans 17 amino acids. CDR3 sequence reads: CASSRGRSGTDFGGYTF. The DNA for the CDR3 is TGTGCCAGCAGCCGTGGTCGGTCAGGTACGGACTTTGGTGGCTACACCTTC.

The rearrangement uses TRBV6-1 and TRBJ1-3, with TRBD1 matching over 7 bases. The CDR3 contains 17 residues. J gave up 2 bases and V 2 bases, and 9 bases lay outside the gene matches. Germline CDR1 and CDR2: MNHNS and SASEGT. CDR3 DNA: TGTGCCAGCAGTGAATTGCAGGGGGAGCTTACTGGAAACACCATATATTTT. Residues: CASSELQGELTGNTIYF.

Notes on this clone: The sample carries other DNA sequences with the same CDR3. This chain joins TRBV3-1 (or the pseudogene TRBV3-2) and TRBJ1-1; no reliable D call. The CDR3 runs 13 residues. V was trimmed by 1 base and J by 1 base, leaving 4 bases between them. Germline CDR1 and CDR2: LGHDT and YNNKEL (reference sequence). CDR3 nucleotide sequence: TGTGCCAGCAGCCAAGGAGGGAACACTGAAGCTTTCTTT. It translates to CASSQGGNTEAFF.

The J gene is TRBJ2-3, the V gene TRBV9; 9 bases agree with TRBD2. With 3 bases clipped from V and 1 base from J, the junction kept 3 bases outside the gene matches. CDR1 and CDR2 from the germline V gene are SGDLS and YYNGEE. CDR3 length equals 15 residues. CDR3 DNA: TGTGCCAGCAGCGATAGCGGGGGCCGCACAGATACGCAGTATTTT. Translation gives CASSDSGGRTDTQYF.

The rearrangement uses TRBV15 and TRBJ2-6; 7 nucleotides align to TRBD1. Germline trimming cut 0 bases from V and 0 bases from J; bases unmatched to any gene: 5. Germline CDR1 reads LNHNV; CDR2 reads YYDKDF (reference sequence). The CDR3 has 18 residues. The CDR3 DNA follows: TGTGCCACCAGCAGAGAACCCGGGACAGTCTCTGGGGCCAACGTCCTGACTTTC. Its translation is CATSREPGTVSGANVLTF.

V usage is TRBV6-5 and J usage is TRBJ1-1; D uncertain. Germline loops: CDR1 MNHEY, CDR2 SVGAGI. The CDR3 is 14 amino acids. Trimming left V 7 bases short and J 5 bases short, with 17 bases between. The CDR3 loop is CASNIAGSGTEAFF. CDR3 nucleotide sequence: TGTGCCAGCAATATAGCTGGCTCGGGGACTGAAGCTTTCTTT.

The gene calls are TRBV7-2 and TRBJ1-1; D is ambiguous. CDR1 is SGHTA and CDR2 is FQGNSA in the germline V gene. The V gene lost 8 bases and the J gene lost 4 bases, with 20 bases spanning the gap. This CDR3 spans 15 amino acids. This CDR3 reads CASRAVGSSSTEAFF. CDR3 nucleotide sequence: TGTGCCAGCCGGGCGGTGGGGTCGTCGAGCACTGAAGCTTTCTTT. Full variable domain (outside the CDR3, taken from reference TRBV7-2 and TRBJ1-1): GAGVSQSPSNKVTEKGKDVELRCDPISGHTALYWYRQSLGQGLEFLIYFQGNSAPDKSGLPSDRFSAERTGGSVSTLTIQRTQQEDSAVYLCASRAVGSSSTEAFFGQGTRLTVV.

The chain carries TRBV28 and TRBJ2-5; TRBD2 is a possible D gene (5 bases). The CDR3 totals 16 residues. The V gene lost 1 base and the J gene lost 0 bases, with 12 bases spanning the gap. Germline V gene sequence: CDR1 MDHEN, CDR2 SYDVKM. The CDR3 bases are TGTGCCAGCAGTTTATTTGTCTGGCGGGACCAAGAGACCCAGTACTTC. Residues: CASSLFVWRDQETQYF.

This chain uses TRBV6-1 with TRBJ1-5; 8 bases map to TRBD1. The V gene's germline CDR1 is MNHNS and CDR2 SASEGT. The CDR3 spans 16 residues. The V and J ends lost 3 bases and 3 bases, in that order; junction bases with no gene match: 7. CDR3 region: CASSEGTQGANQPQHF. CDR3 DNA: TGTGCCAGCAGTGAGGGTACGCAGGGGGCCAATCAGCCCCAGCATTTT.

V usage is TRBV3-1 (or the pseudogene TRBV3-2) and J usage is TRBJ1-6, with D possibly matching TRBD1 (5 bases). Germline loops: CDR1 LGHDT, CDR2 YNNKEL (reference sequence). The germline V and J ends were trimmed by 10 bases and 10 bases, with 20 bases remaining between them. The CDR3 sequence is 14 residues long. In DNA, the CDR3 is TGTGCCACAGCGGTTGGGGCCCCCGGCTCACCCCTCCACTTT. Protein: CATAVGAPGSPLHF.

This chain uses TRBV5-4 with TRBJ2-5; 8 bases align to TRBD2. V was clipped by 4 bases and J by 4 bases; unmatched bases: 6. The CDR3 is made up of 14 amino acids. The germline CDR1 and CDR2 sequences are SGHNT and YYREEE (reference sequence). The CDR3 region is CASSTGGPLETQYF. The CDR3 nucleotides read TGTGCCAGCAGCACGGGAGGGCCCTTAGAGACCCAGTACTTC.

The V and J genes are TRBV11-1 and TRBJ2-2, with D unresolved. The CDR3 runs to 13 residues. With 5 bases removed from V and 10 bases from J, the gap between germline ends came to 14 bases. Germline CDR1 SGHAT, CDR2 FQDESV (reference sequence). The CDR3 protein is CASSPRWVAELFF. For the CDR3, the DNA is TGTGCCAGCAGCCCACGTTGGGTGGCGGAGCTGTTTTTT.

CDR3 in DNA: TGTGCCAGCAGTTACTCTATAATGGGTCGGAATTCACCCCTCCACTTT. Protein sequence: CASSYSIMGRNSPLHF. V gene TRBV6-5 combines with J gene TRBJ1-6; D gene ambiguous. The CDR3 loop spans 16 amino acids. Between the trimmed V and J ends, which lost 0 bases and 7 bases, there was a span of 13 bases. CDR1 and CDR2 (germline): MNHEY, SVGAGI.